This TCR beta chain appears in the sequencing data of a study of OX40 agonist ivuxolimab in advanced cancers. Study context: At doses from 0.01 to 10 mg/kg, patients were given intravenous ivuxolimab every 2 weeks.

Worth noting for this clone: Antigen unknown.

The protocol was immunoSEQ multiplex PCR, while the TCRdb copy is restricted to in-frame clones and leaves out a portion. The table has some 78,000 clones, approximately 86% seen once. Study observations and caveats: What antigens the expanded peripheral T cells recognized was never established. Compared with others, partial responders at 0.1-3.0 mg/kg displayed clonal expansion among the lowest.

Sampling of blood occurred at baseline, cycle 4 day 1, and cycle 7 day 1. V was cut by 2 bases and J by 9 bases, with 14 bases left in between. The CDR3 runs to 15 residues. Per germline, CDR1 MNHNS and CDR2 SASEGT. This TCR was recovered from an adult with an advanced solid tumor such as melanoma, head and neck, liver or kidney cancer. The chain recombines TRBV6-1 with TRBJ1-6, with D possibly TRBD1 on 5 matching bases. Sample: CD4+ or CD8+ T cells sorted from blood, taken in a trial of the OX40 agonist ivuxolimab. The CDR3: CASSERGTASSPLHF. For the CDR3, the DNA is TGTGCCAGCAGTGAACGGGGGACTGCTAGTTCACCCCTCCACTTT.